This T cell receptor (beta chain) was identified during a study of Ad26.COV2.S vaccination and SARS-CoV-2 variants. Study-wide points: Breadth measured for non-spike TCRs was similar across vaccine and placebo recipients. Total T cell responses were possibly underestimated by TCR breadth and depth analyses.

The assay was immunoSEQ multiplex PCR, and TCRdb's table has in-frame clones only and misses some. The repertoire holds approximately 340,000 clones, with about 85% as singletons. Treatment described: some 20 received Ad26.COV2.S at low or high dose, single or two shots; roughly five received placebo; per-sample allocation not given. Samples came from day 63 after the first vaccine or placebo injection. This adult donor, from Boston, was 18-55 years old. About this clone: Its antigen is not identified.

Sequencing was performed on peripheral blood, taken in a trial of Ad26.COV2.S vaccine versus placebo. This receptor was taken from a person aged 18 to 59 who received the Ad26.COV2.S COVID-19 vaccine or a placebo.

CDR3 coding DNA: TGTGCCAGTGTCCGCGGGAGGGCCCAGTACGAGCAGTACTTC. It is translated as CASVRGRAQYEQYF. This chain connects TRBV6-5 to TRBJ2-7; 9 bases are shared with TRBD2. V shed 9 bases and J 4 bases; nucleotides not matched to a gene: 10. Germline lookup yields CDR1 MNHEY and CDR2 SVGAGI. CDR3 length: 14 amino acids.